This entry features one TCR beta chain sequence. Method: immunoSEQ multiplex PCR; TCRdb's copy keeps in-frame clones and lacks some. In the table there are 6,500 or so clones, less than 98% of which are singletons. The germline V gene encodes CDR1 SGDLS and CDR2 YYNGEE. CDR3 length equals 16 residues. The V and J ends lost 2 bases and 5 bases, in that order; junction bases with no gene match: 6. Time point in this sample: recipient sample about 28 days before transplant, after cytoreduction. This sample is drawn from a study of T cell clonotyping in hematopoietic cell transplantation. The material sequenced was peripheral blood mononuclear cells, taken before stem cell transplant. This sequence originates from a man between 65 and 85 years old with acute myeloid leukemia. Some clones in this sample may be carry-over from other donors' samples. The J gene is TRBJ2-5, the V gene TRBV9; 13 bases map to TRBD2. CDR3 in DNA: TGTGCCAGCAGCGTGAGGACTAGCGGGAGCTGGGAGACCCAGTACTTC. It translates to CASSVRTSGSWETQYF.